The 5 T cell receptor beta chains listed next were all sequenced from one sample in a study of human T cells and chemical hapten exposure listed by TCRdb under 2021. Library generation was performed with RACE. Instrument on record: NextSeq 500. TCRdb took the public reads, trimmed them with fastp at Q25, ran MiXCR for clone calling and kept in-frame beta chains. Each CDR3 protein appears once, grouped with its most common genes and DNA. The sample data list approximately 400,000 distinct CDR3 sequences, and 5.1% of these were observed just once. The top ten clones comprise 2% to 3% of the sample. The time point label, read with the paper, signifies: pre-sensitization, week 0. This specimen's treatment or condition label, per the study, means: therapeutic diphenylcyclopropenone sensitization with weekly scalp DPC. The sample consisted of whole blood, taken in connection with sensitization to the hapten diphenylcyclopropenone (DPC). The source is a woman between 45 and 60 years old with alopecia areata. Some clones in this sample may be carry-over from other donors' samples.

Only a few counts were recorded for this clonotype. A read error may be the cause here, since a much bigger clone is one base away. V and J are TRBV7-9 and TRBJ2-1; possible D gene TRBD1, 5 bases. Trimming removed 5 bases at V and 0 bases at J, with 8 bases between. This CDR3 has 14 residues. The germline V gene encodes CDR1 SEHNR and CDR2 FQNEAQ (reference sequence). In nucleotides, the CDR3 is TGTGCCAGCAGCACAGACAGCTCCTACAATGAGCAGTTCTTC. It translates to CASSTDSSYNEQFF.

This clonotype occurred a few times. This chain links TRBV11-2 with TRBJ2-5; no firm D call. V was cut by 4 bases and J by 7 bases, with 13 bases left in between. The CDR3 spans 13 residues. Per the germline V gene, CDR1 is SGHAT and CDR2 is FQNNGV. CDR3 amino acids: CASSSTNKGTQYF. The CDR3 region has the DNA TGTGCCAGCAGCTCAACTAACAAGGGGACCCAGTACTTC.

This clonotype was seen at least ten times. The chain joins TRBV29-1 to TRBJ2-2, with D tentatively TRBD1 or TRBD2 (5 bases each). The CDR3 has 14 amino acids. From germline, CDR1 is SQVTM and CDR2 ANQGSEA. Trimming shortened V by 6 bases and J by 0 bases, and 11 bases separated the two germline ends. The CDR3 sequence is CSVPGTANTGELFF. DNA of the CDR3: TGCAGCGTCCCCGGGACGGCGAACACCGGGGAGCTGTTTTTT.

The sample holds a few counts of this clonotype. The V gene is TRBV6-5, the J gene TRBJ2-3; 7 bases align to TRBD2. This CDR3 has 15 residues. CDR1 and CDR2 (germline): MNHEY, SVGAGI. The junction had 9 bases not matched to a gene; V was cut back by 5 bases and J by 4 bases. The CDR3 DNA follows: TGTGCCAGCAGTCCATGGGGCGGGAGATCAGATACGCAGTATTTT. Encoded protein: CASSPWGGRSDTQYF.

This clonotype was counted ten times or more. V and J are TRBV7-2 and TRBJ2-7, with 10 bases identical to TRBD2. The V segment lost 4 bases and the J segment 1 base; nucleotides outside the gene matches: 4. The CDR3 contains 15 residues. Germline CDR1 reads SGHTA; CDR2 reads FQGNSA. CDR3 region: CASSSLAGGSYEQYF. DNA for the CDR3: TGTGCCAGCAGCTCCTTAGCGGGAGGTTCCTACGAGCAGTACTTC.